Following are 15 T cell receptor beta chains from one sample sequenced in a study of blood T cells in healthy people across ages (dated by TCRdb to 2014 to 2015). Libraries were made using 5' RACE. TCRdb shows the sequencer as Illumina HiSeq 2500. A second PCR of roughly 6 to 11 cycles was run with a J-beta primer mix and a sample-barcoded 5' primer. The public reads were quality trimmed at Q25 with fastp and then assembled into clones with MiXCR by TCRdb, keeping productive beta chains. Identical CDR3 protein sequences are pooled into one entry, listed with their most common genes and DNA. The sample records about 1.5 million distinct CDR3 sequences, approximately 42% of which are singletons. Around 4% of the sample goes to the ten largest clones. Sequencing was carried out using blood. These receptors were taken from a woman younger than 35 in good health.

The chain links TRBV7-3 to TRBJ2-5; 9 bases agree with TRBD1. CDR1 is SGHTA, CDR2 FQGTGA, per germline. V lost 5 bases to trimming and J lost 7 bases; unmatched junction nucleotides: 8. The CDR3 consists of 14 residues. The CDR3 bases are TGTGCCAGCAGCAACGGACAGGGGCCAGGGACCCAGTACTTC. Its protein is CASSNGQGPGTQYF.

The genes are TRBV6-5 and TRBJ2-5; 8 nucleotides line up with TRBD1. The CDR3 is 14 amino acids. The trim removed 6 bases at V and 3 bases at J, leaving 6 bases unmatched. CDR1 is MNHEY, CDR2 SVGAGI, per germline. CDR3 protein: CASRPGQGEETQYF. The CDR3, as DNA: TGTGCCAGCAGACCCGGACAGGGAGAAGAGACCCAGTACTTC.

This clonotype was seen more than once but under ten times. The J gene is TRBJ1-5, the V gene TRBV12-3 or TRBV12-4; D remains ambiguous. Trimming took off 3 bases at V and 7 bases at J, with 10 bases between the two ends. This CDR3 region has 13 residues. As DNA, the CDR3 is TGTGCCAGCAGTTTCGGGCGGTTCCAGCCCCAGCATTTT. It translates to CASSFGRFQPQHF.

This clonotype was found once. The gene calls are TRBV4-3 and TRBJ1-6, with D possibly being TRBD1 (6 bases). The germline V gene encodes CDR1 LGHNA and CDR2 YSLEER. This CDR3 is 15 amino acids long. The V and J ends lost 0 bases and 8 bases respectively, with 11 bases between them. CDR3 in amino acids: CASSQERGDYSPLHF. Written as DNA, the CDR3 is TGCGCCAGCAGCCAAGAAAGGGGGGATTATTCACCCCTCCACTTT.

The chain links TRBV4-2 to TRBJ2-1; the D gene could be TRBD1 or TRBD2 (5 bases each). The last part of the DNA fits TRBJ2-7 better; the J call may be wrong. Germline CDR1 is LGHNA and CDR2 is YNFKEQ. The CDR3 length is 14 residues. DNA for the CDR3: TGTGCCAGCAGCCGGGGACGGGAATACAATGAGCAGTACTTC. It is translated as CASSRGREYNEQYF.

This clonotype was seen a handful of times. The chain combines TRBV7-2 with TRBJ2-7; 8 nucleotides line up with TRBD2. CDR3 length: 15 amino acids. V was clipped by 5 bases and J by 4 bases; unmatched bases: 10. Germline CDR1 and CDR2: SGHTA and FQGNSA. DNA of the CDR3: TGTGCCAGCAGCCAGCTAGCGGGTGCTACATACGAGCAGTACTTC. This sequence encodes CASSQLAGATYEQYF.

This clonotype was counted a few times. This rearrangement joins TRBV5-1 to TRBJ2-7; D unclear. V lost 4 bases and J 2 bases, leaving 13 bases between the germline ends. This CDR3 contains 14 residues. Germline V CDR1 and CDR2: SGHRS, YFSETQ. CDR3 sequence (DNA): TGCGCCAGCAGCAATGAGTGGGCCCCCTACGAGCAGTACTTC. This gives the protein CASSNEWAPYEQYF.

This clonotype was observed a handful of times. The chain employs TRBV7-2 and TRBJ2-7; unclear D gene. Germline V gene data show CDR1 as SGHTA and CDR2 as FQGNSA. The CDR3 consists of 13 residues. V dropped 4 bases and J dropped 3 bases, with 10 bases sitting between them. CDR3 amino acids: CASSSSTLYEQYF. For the CDR3, the DNA is TGTGCCAGCAGCTCTAGTACTCTCTACGAGCAGTACTTC.

This clonotype has a count of ten or more. V is TRBV27 and J is TRBJ1-5, with D possibly matching TRBD1 (6 bases). The V and J ends lost 6 bases and 3 bases respectively, with 15 bases between them. The CDR3 runs to 15 residues. In germline, CDR1 is MNHEY, CDR2 SMNVEV (reference sequence). This chain's CDR3 is CASSYTGSYNQPQHF. The CDR3 DNA is TGTGCCAGCAGCTACACAGGGTCCTACAATCAGCCCCAGCATTTT.

This CDR3 reads CASSLAGGPSTQYF. The CDR3, as DNA: TGTGCCAGCAGCCTCGCGGGGGGGCCATCGACGCAGTATTTT. The chain uses TRBV7-6 and TRBJ2-3; TRBD2 agrees at 9 bases. The germline V gene encodes CDR1 SGHVS and CDR2 FNYEAQ. CDR3 size: 14 residues. The V segment lost 5 bases and the J segment 9 bases; nucleotides outside the gene matches: 9.

This clonotype was recorded a few times. V is TRBV18 and J is TRBJ2-2; TRBD1 is a possible D gene (6 bases). Germline V gene lookup returns CDR1 KGHSH and CDR2 LQKENI. The V end was cut by 3 bases, the J end by 4 bases, with 12 bases between. CDR3 length equals 15 residues. The CDR3 DNA follows: TGTGCCAGCTCACCTGACAGGAAAATCACCGGGGAGCTGTTTTTT. It codes for CASSPDRKITGELFF.

The chain joins TRBV5-1 to TRBJ2-7; 8 bases match TRBD2. Trimming took 4 bases from V and 5 from J; bases not matched to a gene: 8. This CDR3 is 14 amino acids long. The germline V gene encodes CDR1 SGHRS and CDR2 YFSETQ. The CDR3 DNA sequence: TGCGCCAGCAGCGTAACTAGCGGTCCTAACGAGCAGTACTTC. Amino acids: CASSVTSGPNEQYF.

This chain connects TRBV7-9 to TRBJ1-2, with 7 positions matching TRBD1. Germline loops: CDR1 SEHNR, CDR2 FQNEAQ (reference sequence). V shed 5 bases and J 2 bases; nucleotides not matched to a gene: 8. The CDR3 has 15 amino acids. The CDR3 bases are TGTGCCAGCAGCCCTCCCGGACAGGAAAACTATGGCTACACCTTC. As protein: CASSPPGQENYGYTF. Supplemented by reference TRBV7-9 and TRBJ1-2, the full variable domain reads DTGVSQNPRHKITKRGQNVTFRCDPISEHNRLYWYRQTLGQGPEFLTYFQNEAQLEKSRLLSDRFSAERPKGSFSTLEIQRTEQGDSAMYLCASSPPGQENYGYTFGSGTRLTVV.

The chain employs TRBV9 and TRBJ2-5; no definite D call. V was trimmed by 5 bases and J by 0 bases, leaving 8 bases between them. Per the germline V gene, CDR1 is SGDLS and CDR2 is YYNGEE. The CDR3 has 13 residues. The CDR3 reads CASRDENQETQYF. In nucleotides, the CDR3 is TGTGCCAGCAGGGACGAGAACCAAGAGACCCAGTACTTC.

The table lists this clonotype with a few counts. The gene calls are TRBV20-1 and TRBJ2-5; D assignment may be TRBD1 or TRBD2 (6 bases each). CDR3 length: 15 amino acids. CDR1 DFQATT and CDR2 SNEGSKA come from the germline V gene (reference sequence). Deletions cut 0 bases from V and 5 bases from J, with 16 bases between. The CDR3 is CSARDLGGWGETQYF. In nucleotides, the CDR3 is TGCAGTGCTAGAGATTTAGGGGGGTGGGGGGAGACCCAGTACTTC.